The clone carrying this T cell receptor beta chain was observed at least ten times. What it binds is not known. At one of its ends the junction is not consistent with the germline gene, which may arise from a read error. The data were obtained in a study of CD8 T cells in ankylosing spondylitis. Each CDR3 protein gets one entry after TCRdb re-called the 5' RACE reads with MiXCR. The data hold 50,000 to 70,000 distinct CDR3 sequences, with 6.2% observed a single time. The study's findings and limits: Clones linked to the disease showed a CD8+ phenotype. They occurred at relatively low frequencies in peripheral blood. According to the report, clones linked to the disease were significantly enriched in matched synovial fluid samples taken from ankylosing spondylitis patients.

The CDR3 runs to 13 residues. Germline CDR1 reads SGDLS; CDR2 reads YYNGEE. The J gene is TRBJ1-1, the V gene TRBV9, with D maybe TRBD1 (6 bases). This receptor was identified in a male donor with ankylosing spondylitis. The sequencing input was synovial fluid, either unsorted or a sorted T cell fraction (not recorded which). The CDR3 region has the DNA TGTGCCAGCAGCTTGCTAGGGGGGGCTGATGCTTTCTTT. Encoded protein: CASSLLGGADAFF.